This entry describes one T cell receptor beta chain. Its cognate antigen is unknown. This CDR3 is 14 amino acids long. Germline lookup yields CDR1 DFQATT and CDR2 SNEGSKA (reference sequence). The sample belongs to a study of T cells expressing NK-cell markers. Study-wide context: Obtained from sorted CD3+CD56+NKG2C+, CD3+CD56+NKG2C- and CD3+CD56-NKG2C+ T cells were the TCR beta repertoires. HCMV serostatus: seven of eight sequenced donors positive, one negative.

TCRdb re-called the 5' RACE reads; every CDR3 protein appears as one record, without DNA. Its table lists 200,000 to 300,000 distinct CDR3 sequences. General study findings and limits: Expanded NKG2C+ T cell clones were not confirmed as HCMV-specific. Five or six donors showed dominant NKG2C+ clonotypes comprising about 1.0-8% of their CD8+ T cells.

The TCR sequence derives from a young man in good health. The chain combines TRBV20-1 with TRBJ2-7; without DNA, the TCRdb call of TRBD1 cannot be checked. The material sequenced was blood T cells: a sorted CD56 or NKG2C T cell subset, CD4+ or CD8+ T cells, or bulk PBMC T cells (not recorded which). The CDR3 region is CSARDRGTGAGEYF.